This record looks at one TCR beta chain sequence and its context. Libraries were prepared by immunoSEQ multiplex PCR; TCRdb keeps only in-frame clonotypes and omits some of them. The repertoire holds some 110,000 clones, with over 80% as singletons. This sample stems from a study of blood T cell repertoires in COVID-19. Overall study: Samples of COVID-19 (acute and convalescent) were obtained from the United States, Italy and Spain. PBMCs, B-cell-depleted T cells, or T cells were the source of the cDNA or gDNA that made up the material.

Looked up from germline, CDR1 is SNHLY and CDR2 is FYNNEI. Trimming pared 2 bases from V and 5 bases from J, leaving 7 bases between. The CDR3 sequence is 12 residues long. Sequenced input: peripheral blood. This rearrangement joins TRBV2 to TRBJ2-7, with D perhaps TRBD2 (5 bases). The receptor was derived from a woman in her sixties or seventies with acute or convalescent COVID-19. The CDR3 DNA follows: TGTGCCAGCAGTGAACTCGGGGACGAGCAGTACTTC. Its protein is CASSELGDEQYF.